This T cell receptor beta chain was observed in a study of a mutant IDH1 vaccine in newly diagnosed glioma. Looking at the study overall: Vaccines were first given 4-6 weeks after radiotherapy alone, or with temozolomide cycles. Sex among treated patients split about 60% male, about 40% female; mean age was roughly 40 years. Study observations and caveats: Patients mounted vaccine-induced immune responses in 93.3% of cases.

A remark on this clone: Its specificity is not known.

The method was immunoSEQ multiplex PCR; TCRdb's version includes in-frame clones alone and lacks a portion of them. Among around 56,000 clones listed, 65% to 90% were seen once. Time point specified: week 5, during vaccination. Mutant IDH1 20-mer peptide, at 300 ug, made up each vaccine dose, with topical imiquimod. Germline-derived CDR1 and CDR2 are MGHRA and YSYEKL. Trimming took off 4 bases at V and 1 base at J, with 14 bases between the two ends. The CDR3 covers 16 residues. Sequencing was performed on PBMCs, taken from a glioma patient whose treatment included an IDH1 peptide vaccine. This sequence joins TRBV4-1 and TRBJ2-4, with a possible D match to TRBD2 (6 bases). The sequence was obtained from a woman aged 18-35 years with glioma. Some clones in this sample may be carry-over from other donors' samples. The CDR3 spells CASSLTSRGAKNIQYF. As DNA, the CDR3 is TGCGCCAGCAGCCTAACTAGCCGGGGGGCCAAAAACATTCAGTACTTC.